The source of this TCR beta chain is a study of shared clonotypes between healthy human individuals. Libraries were prepared by immunoSEQ multiplex PCR; TCRdb keeps only in-frame clonotypes and omits some of them. The table includes about 1 million clones, under 80% detected once. Trimming removed 4 bases from V and 6 bases from J, with 19 bases in between. Germline-derived CDR1 and CDR2 are SGHDN and FVKESK. This CDR3 has 15 residues. The material sequenced was memory CD4+ T cells sorted from blood. The subset here: CD45RA-negative fraction. The genes are TRBV14 and TRBJ2-7, with a possible D match to TRBD2 (6 bases). The sequence came from a man younger than 35 in good health. The CDR3 spells CASSPPGLHYTEQYF. The DNA of the CDR3 is TGTGCCAGCAGCCCTCCGGGACTCCATTACACCGAGCAGTACTTC.